The 20 T cell receptor beta chains below all came from one sample that was sequenced in a study of CD4 T cells in relation to SARS-CoV-2 and coronaviruses (dated by TCRdb to 2020 to 2023). CD4+ T cells from unexposed donors were collected before the COVID-19 pandemic (2011-2018). After around 10 days of culture, CD4+ T cells were isolated with the EasySep CD4+ T cell isolation kit. The library was made by the immunoSEQ multiplex PCR assay. Imported from immuneACCESS, the table was reduced by TCRdb to in-frame sequences with V and J called. These copies leave out some clones; in studies compared against another copy, an unresolved V gene accounts for under half, and the cause of the remainder is not known. The sample has roughly 24,000 clones on record, around 76% of them singletons. The biggest ten clones account for around 12% of the sample. Antigens for these TCRs are unknown. Sequences were obtained from CD4+ T cells from PBMCs, cultured in vitro. All receptors derive from a human donor in good health.

This clone showed up just a few times. This chain uses TRBV5-4 with TRBJ2-3; D call uncertain. Looked up from germline, CDR1 is SGHNT and CDR2 is YYREEE (reference sequence). The CDR3 is 12 residues long. Trimming left V 0 bases short and J 4 bases short, with 3 bases between. The CDR3 is CASSLVADTQYF. For the CDR3, the DNA is TGTGCCAGCAGCTTGGTCGCAGATACGCAGTATTTT.

V gene TRBV28 combines with J gene TRBJ1-5, with a possible D match to TRBD1 (5 bases). This CDR3 has 13 residues. V shed 8 bases and J shed 7 bases, with 15 bases lying between them. Germline V lookup: CDR1 MDHEN, CDR2 SYDVKM. The CDR3 region is CASRRGLRQPQHF. The CDR3 region has the DNA TGTGCCAGCCGGAGGGGATTGAGGCAGCCCCAGCATTTT.

The J gene is TRBJ2-5, the V gene TRBV4-2; TRBD1 might be the D (6 bases). From germline, CDR1 is LGHNA and CDR2 YNFKEQ. Trimming cost V 2 bases and J 4 bases, with 17 bases left between them. The CDR3 has 16 residues. The CDR3 nucleotides are TGTGCCAGCAGCCAAACAAACCCACAGGGAACAGAGACCCAGTACTTC. Translated, it gives CASSQTNPQGTETQYF.

The J gene is TRBJ1-6, the V gene TRBV9, with D uncertain. CDR3 length: 14 amino acids. Germline lookup yields CDR1 SGDLS and CDR2 YYNGEE. V dropped 0 bases and J dropped 3 bases, with 4 bases sitting between them. The CDR3 DNA follows: TGTGCCAGCAGCGTAGACGGCTATAATTCACCCCTCCACTTT. It codes for CASSVDGYNSPLHF.

The chain has TRBV18 and TRBJ1-1; D gene unclear. Germline V gene sequence: CDR1 KGHSH, CDR2 LQKENI. The CDR3 runs to 13 residues. Trimming left V 2 bases short and J 13 bases short, with 17 bases between. CDR3 coding DNA: TGTGCCAGCTCACCAAATTCCCGACGGCCGGTTTTCTTT. Protein: CASSPNSRRPVFF.

The genes are TRBV27 and TRBJ2-7; D ambiguous. Germline V gives CDR1 MNHEY, CDR2 SMNVEV (reference sequence). The CDR3 is 15 amino acids. Trimming took 5 bases from V and 3 from J, leaving 17 bases between them. DNA of the CDR3: TGTGCCAGCAGTCTGAGCTATAATGACTTCTACGAGCAGTACTTC. Translating gives CASSLSYNDFYEQYF.

V usage is TRBV2 and J usage is TRBJ2-6; D is possibly TRBD2 (7 bases). V lost 7 bases and J 0 bases, leaving 19 bases between the germline ends. Germline loops: CDR1 SNHLY, CDR2 FYNNEI. This CDR3 is built from 18 residues. The CDR3 protein is CASTREGGLGSGANVLTF. CDR3 in DNA: TGTGCCAGCACCAGGGAGGGGGGTTTGGGCTCTGGGGCCAACGTCCTGACTTTC.

The V call is TRBV6-5, the J call TRBJ1-1; D gene unclear. V lost 1 base and J lost 1, with 13 bases in between. Germline V gene sequence: CDR1 MNHEY, CDR2 SVGAGI. This CDR3 comprises 16 residues. The CDR3 DNA is TGTGCCAGCAGTTACTTCCCCAGAGACTCGAACACTGAAGCTTTCTTT. It translates to CASSYFPRDSNTEAFF.

This CDR3 is CSVEGPPDEQFF. DNA for the CDR3: TGCAGCGTAGAGGGCCCCCCGGACGAGCAGTTCTTC. The rearrangement joins TRBV29-1 to TRBJ2-1; perhaps TRBD2 as D (5 bases). CDR1 is SQVTM, CDR2 ANQGSEA, per germline. CDR3 length: 12 amino acids. V was trimmed by 6 bases and J by 10 bases, leaving 16 bases between them.

The J gene is TRBJ2-5, the V gene TRBV18; D is perhaps TRBD1 (6 bases). This CDR3 region has 12 residues. Germline loops: CDR1 KGHSH, CDR2 LQKENI. V dropped 2 bases and J dropped 5 bases, with 6 bases sitting between them. The CDR3 reads CASSPGGETQYF. CDR3 nucleotides: TGTGCCAGCTCACCAGGGGGCGAGACCCAGTACTTC.

This clone showed up just a few times. This chain links TRBV7-9 with TRBJ1-1; no reliable D call. The CDR3 runs 12 residues. V was cut by 10 bases and J by 1 base, with 10 bases left in between. Germline V gene data show CDR1 as SEHNR and CDR2 as FQNEAQ (reference sequence). The CDR3 loop reads CATARGNTEAFF. Here the CDR3 DNA reads TGTGCCACAGCCCGGGGGAACACTGAAGCTTTCTTT.

The chain joins TRBV28 to TRBJ2-5; tentative D call: TRBD2 (6 bases). V was trimmed by 6 bases and J by 0 bases, leaving 11 bases between them. This CDR3 is 14 amino acids long. Germline assignment: CDR1 MDHEN and CDR2 SYDVKM. The CDR3 DNA follows: TGTGCCAGCAGGCCCCGGGACTACCAAGAGACCCAGTACTTC. Encoded protein: CASRPRDYQETQYF.

This rearrangement joins TRBV7-3 to TRBJ1-5; D gene uncertain. V was trimmed by 6 bases and J by 0 bases, leaving 9 bases between them. The germline CDR1 and CDR2 sequences are SGHTA and FQGTGA. The CDR3 covers 14 residues. CDR3 bases: TGTGCCAGCAGTTACAAGGGTAGCAATCAGCCCCAGCATTTT. It codes for CASSYKGSNQPQHF.

The chain employs TRBV4-1 and TRBJ1-3; possibly TRBD1 for D (6 bases). V shed 3 bases and J shed 0 bases, with 24 bases lying between them. Germline assignment: CDR1 MGHRA and CDR2 YSYEKL. CDR3 length: 20 amino acids. CDR3 amino acids: CASSQIDRPHRGASGNTIYF. The CDR3 bases are TGCGCCAGCAGCCAGATTGACAGGCCACACCGTGGGGCCTCTGGAAACACCATATATTTT.

The chain links TRBV3-1 (or the pseudogene TRBV3-2) to TRBJ2-3, with TRBD2 matching 9 bases. CDR1 LGHDT and CDR2 YNNKEL come from the germline V gene (reference sequence). The V gene end was trimmed by 3 bases and the J gene end by 4 bases; junction bases not matched to a gene: 5. The CDR3 covers 15 residues. CDR3 nucleotide sequence: TGTGCCAGCAGCCACTACCTAGCGGGATCAGATACGCAGTATTTT. It encodes CASSHYLAGSDTQYF.

The chain has TRBV11-2 and TRBJ1-4; 7 nucleotides match TRBD1. Looked up from germline, CDR1 is SGHAT and CDR2 is FQNNGV. Trimming cost V 1 base and J 10 bases; bases outside gene matches: 0. The CDR3 consists of 12 residues. CDR3 DNA: TGTGCCAGCAGCTTAGGACAGGGAAAACTGTTTTTT. Translating gives CASSLGQGKLFF. Looking up the rest from reference TRBV11-2 and TRBJ1-4 gives the full variable domain: EAGVAQSPRYKIIEKRQSVAFWCNPISGHATLYWYQQILGQGPKLLIQFQNNGVVDDSQLPKDRFSAERLKGVDSTLKIQPAKLEDSAVYLCASSLGQGKLFFGSGTQLSVL.

This clone was detected a few times. The chain links TRBV7-6 to TRBJ2-1; 7 positions agree with TRBD2. Per germline, CDR1 SGHVS and CDR2 FNYEAQ. CDR3 length: 15 residues. The V segment lost 5 bases and the J segment 0 bases; nucleotides outside the gene matches: 4. This chain's CDR3 is CASSPTSLSYNEQFF. CDR3 bases: TGTGCCAGCAGCCCGACTAGCCTCTCCTACAATGAGCAGTTCTTC.

The chain recombines TRBV19 with TRBJ1-3, with D unclear. In germline, CDR1 is LNHDA, CDR2 SQIVND (reference sequence). This CDR3 spans 17 amino acids. Trimming left V 7 bases short and J 0 bases short, with 19 bases between. The CDR3 reads CASTLSRDTFSGNTIYF. The CDR3 DNA is TGTGCCAGTACCCTATCACGAGATACATTCTCTGGAAACACCATATATTTT.

This clone was detected once. V is TRBV5-4 and J is TRBJ2-3, with D perhaps matching TRBD1 or TRBD2 (5 bases each). Germline V gives CDR1 SGHNT, CDR2 YYREEE (reference sequence). The CDR3 runs to 15 residues. Trimming took off 0 bases at V and 3 bases at J, with 11 bases between the two ends. CDR3 sequence (DNA): TGTGCCAGCAGCTTGGGGGGGTTCGGAACAGATACGCAGTATTTT. Protein: CASSLGGFGTDTQYF.

The chain joins TRBV2 to TRBJ2-7; 7 nucleotides agree with TRBD1. V trimming: 7 bases; J trimming: 3 bases; junction bases outside the gene matches: 6. Germline V gene sequence: CDR1 SNHLY, CDR2 FYNNEI. The CDR3 extends over 13 amino acids. The CDR3 sequence is CASNTGTVYEQYF. The CDR3 bases are TGTGCCAGCAATACCGGGACAGTCTACGAGCAGTACTTC.